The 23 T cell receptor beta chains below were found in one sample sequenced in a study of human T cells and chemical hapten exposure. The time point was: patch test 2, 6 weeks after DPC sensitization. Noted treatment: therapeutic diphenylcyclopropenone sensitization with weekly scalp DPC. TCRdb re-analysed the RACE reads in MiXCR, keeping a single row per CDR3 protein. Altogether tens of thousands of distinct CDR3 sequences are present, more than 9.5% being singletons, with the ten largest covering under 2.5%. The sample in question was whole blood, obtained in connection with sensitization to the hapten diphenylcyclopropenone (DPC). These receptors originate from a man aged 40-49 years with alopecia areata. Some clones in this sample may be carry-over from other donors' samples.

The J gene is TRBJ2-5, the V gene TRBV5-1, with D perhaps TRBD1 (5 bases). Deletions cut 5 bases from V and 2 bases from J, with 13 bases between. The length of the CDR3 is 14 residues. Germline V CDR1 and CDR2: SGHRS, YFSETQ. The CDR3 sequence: CASRPQDSQETQYF. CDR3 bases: TGCGCCAGCAGGCCCCAAGACAGTCAAGAGACCCAGTACTTC. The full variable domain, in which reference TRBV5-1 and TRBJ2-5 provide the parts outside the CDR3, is KAGVTQTPRYLIKTRGQQVTLSCSPISGHRSVSWYQQTPGQGLQFLFEYFSETQRNKGNFPGRFSGRQFSNSRSEMNVSTLELGDSALYLCASRPQDSQETQYFGPGTRLLVL.

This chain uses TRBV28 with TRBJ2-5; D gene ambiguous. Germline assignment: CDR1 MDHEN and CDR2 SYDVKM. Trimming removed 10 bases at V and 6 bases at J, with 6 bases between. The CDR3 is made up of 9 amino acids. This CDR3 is CAKQKTQYF. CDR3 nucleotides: TGTGCCAAACAAAAGACCCAGTACTTC.

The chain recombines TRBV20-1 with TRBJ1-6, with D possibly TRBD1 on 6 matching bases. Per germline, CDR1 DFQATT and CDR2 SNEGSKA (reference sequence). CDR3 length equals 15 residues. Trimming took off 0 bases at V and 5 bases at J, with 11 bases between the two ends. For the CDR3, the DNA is TGCAGTGCTAGAGAGGGGGCCACGGATAATTCACCCCTCCACTTT. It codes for CSAREGATDNSPLHF.

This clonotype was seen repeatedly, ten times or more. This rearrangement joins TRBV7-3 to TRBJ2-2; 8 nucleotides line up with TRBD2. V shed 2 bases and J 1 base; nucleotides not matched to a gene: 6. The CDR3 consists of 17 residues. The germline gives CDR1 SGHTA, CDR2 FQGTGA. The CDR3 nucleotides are TGTGCCAGCAGCTTATTCCCGGGAGGGAAGAACACCGGGGAGCTGTTTTTT. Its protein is CASSLFPGGKNTGELFF.

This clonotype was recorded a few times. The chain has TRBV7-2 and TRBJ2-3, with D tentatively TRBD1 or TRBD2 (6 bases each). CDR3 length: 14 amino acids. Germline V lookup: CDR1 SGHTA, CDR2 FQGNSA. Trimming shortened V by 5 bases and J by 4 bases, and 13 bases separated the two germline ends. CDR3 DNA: TGTGCCAGCAGCGCGCCCGGGGGCCCAGATACGCAGTATTTT. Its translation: CASSAPGGPDTQYF.

CDR3: CASSLWTGGATTAEAFF. In DNA, the CDR3 is TGTGCCAGCAGCTTATGGACAGGGGGCGCGACAACGGCGGAAGCTTTCTTT. The chain uses TRBV7-9 and TRBJ1-1; TRBD1 aligns across 11 bases. Per the germline V gene, CDR1 is SEHNR and CDR2 is FQNEAQ (reference sequence). The CDR3 has 17 residues. V was clipped by 2 bases and J by 8 bases; unmatched bases: 13.

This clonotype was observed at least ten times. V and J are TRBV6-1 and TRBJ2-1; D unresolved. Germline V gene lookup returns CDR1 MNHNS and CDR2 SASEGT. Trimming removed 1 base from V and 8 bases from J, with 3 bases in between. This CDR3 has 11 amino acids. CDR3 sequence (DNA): TGTGCCAGCAGTGAAGAGGATGAGCAGTTCTTC. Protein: CASSEEDEQFF.

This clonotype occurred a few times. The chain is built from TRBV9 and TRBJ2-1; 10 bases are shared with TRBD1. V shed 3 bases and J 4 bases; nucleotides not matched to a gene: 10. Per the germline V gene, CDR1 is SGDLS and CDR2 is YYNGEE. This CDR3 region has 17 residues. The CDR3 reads CASSAQEGTGVYNEQFF. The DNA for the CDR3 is TGTGCCAGCAGCGCCCAAGAAGGGACAGGGGTATACAATGAGCAGTTCTTC.

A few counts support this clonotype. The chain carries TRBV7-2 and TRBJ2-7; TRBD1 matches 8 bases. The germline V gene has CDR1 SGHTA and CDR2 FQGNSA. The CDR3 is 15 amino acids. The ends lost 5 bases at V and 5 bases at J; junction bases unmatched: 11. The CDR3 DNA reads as TGTGCCAGCAGCCGAGGCCAGGGGGCGCCGGACGAGCAGTACTTC. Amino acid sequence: CASSRGQGAPDEQYF.

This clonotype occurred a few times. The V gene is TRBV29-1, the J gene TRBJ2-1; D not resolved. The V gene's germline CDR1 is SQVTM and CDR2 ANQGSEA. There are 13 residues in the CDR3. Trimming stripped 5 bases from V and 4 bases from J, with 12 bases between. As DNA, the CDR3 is TGCAGCGTTCGGACGGCAGGATACAATGAGCAGTTCTTC. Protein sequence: CSVRTAGYNEQFF.

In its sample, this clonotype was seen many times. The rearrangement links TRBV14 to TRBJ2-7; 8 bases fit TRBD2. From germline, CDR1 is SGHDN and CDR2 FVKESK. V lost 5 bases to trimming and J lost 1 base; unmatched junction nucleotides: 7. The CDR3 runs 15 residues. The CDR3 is CASSFPGGDSYEQYV. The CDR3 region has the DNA TGTGCCAGCAGCTTCCCGGGAGGGGATTCCTACGAGCAGTACGTC.

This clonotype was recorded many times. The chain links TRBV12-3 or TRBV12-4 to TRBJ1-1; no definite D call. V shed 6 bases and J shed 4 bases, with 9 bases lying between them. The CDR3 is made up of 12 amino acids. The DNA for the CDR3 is TGTGCCAGCAGCGGCTTGGGCACTGAAGCTTTCTTT. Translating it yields CASSGLGTEAFF.

CDR3 coding DNA: TGTGCCAGCAGCTTAGCGCGCAGGCCAGATACGCAGTATTTT. Translating gives CASSLARRPDTQYF. This rearrangement joins TRBV7-2 to TRBJ2-3; no clear D. Germline CDR1 and CDR2: SGHTA and FQGNSA. CDR3 length equals 14 residues. V lost 0 bases to trimming and J lost 4 bases, with 8 bases between them.

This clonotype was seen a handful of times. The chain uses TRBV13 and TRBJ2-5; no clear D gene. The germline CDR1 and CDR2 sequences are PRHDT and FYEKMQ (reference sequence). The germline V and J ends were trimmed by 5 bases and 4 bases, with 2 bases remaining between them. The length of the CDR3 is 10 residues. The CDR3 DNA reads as TGTGCCAGCAGCGGAGAGACCCAGTACTTC. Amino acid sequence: CASSGETQYF.

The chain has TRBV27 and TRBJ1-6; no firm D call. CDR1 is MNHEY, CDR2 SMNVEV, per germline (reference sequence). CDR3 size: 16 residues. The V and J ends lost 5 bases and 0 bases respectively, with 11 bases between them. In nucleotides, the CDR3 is TGTGCCAGCAGTCTAATCACGAGCTCCTATAATTCACCCCTCCACTTT. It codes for CASSLITSSYNSPLHF.

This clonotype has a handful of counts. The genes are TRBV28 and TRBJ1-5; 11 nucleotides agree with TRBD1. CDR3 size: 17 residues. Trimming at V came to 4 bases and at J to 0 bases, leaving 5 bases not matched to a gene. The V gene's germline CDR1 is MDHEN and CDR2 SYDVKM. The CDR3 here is CASSWDRGGYSNQPQHF. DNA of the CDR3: TGTGCCAGCAGTTGGGACAGGGGGGGATATAGCAATCAGCCCCAGCATTTT.

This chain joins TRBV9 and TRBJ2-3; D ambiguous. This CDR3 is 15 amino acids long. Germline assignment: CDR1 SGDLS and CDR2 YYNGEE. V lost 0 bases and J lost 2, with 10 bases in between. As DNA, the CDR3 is TGTGCCAGCAGCGTAGGGGTAGCAACCACAGATACGCAGTATTTT. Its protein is CASSVGVATTDTQYF.

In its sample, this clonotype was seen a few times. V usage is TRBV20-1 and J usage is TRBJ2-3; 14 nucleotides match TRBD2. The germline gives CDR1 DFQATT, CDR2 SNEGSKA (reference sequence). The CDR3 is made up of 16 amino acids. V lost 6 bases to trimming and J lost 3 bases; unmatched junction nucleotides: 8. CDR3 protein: CSAEGGLAGVTDTQYF. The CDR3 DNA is TGCAGTGCGGAAGGGGGACTAGCGGGAGTGACAGATACGCAGTATTTT.

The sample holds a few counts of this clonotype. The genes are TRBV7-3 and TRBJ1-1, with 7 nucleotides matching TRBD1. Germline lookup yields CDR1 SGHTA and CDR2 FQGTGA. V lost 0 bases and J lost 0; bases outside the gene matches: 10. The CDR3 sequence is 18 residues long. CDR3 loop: CASSLTLRRGQLNTEAFF. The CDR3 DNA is TGTGCCAGCAGCTTAACTCTACGGCGGGGACAGCTGAACACTGAAGCTTTCTTT.

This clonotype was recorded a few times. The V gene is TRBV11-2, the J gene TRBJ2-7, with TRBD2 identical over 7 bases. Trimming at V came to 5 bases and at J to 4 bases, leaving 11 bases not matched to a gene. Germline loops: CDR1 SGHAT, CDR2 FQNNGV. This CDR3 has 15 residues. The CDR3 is CASSHGLGSQYEQYV. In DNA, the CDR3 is TGTGCCAGCAGCCATGGACTAGGGAGTCAGTACGAGCAGTACGTC.

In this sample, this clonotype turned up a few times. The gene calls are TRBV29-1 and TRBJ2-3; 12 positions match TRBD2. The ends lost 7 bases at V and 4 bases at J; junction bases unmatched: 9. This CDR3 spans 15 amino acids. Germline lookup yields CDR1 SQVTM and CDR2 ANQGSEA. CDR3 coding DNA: TGCAGCGCTGGGGCACTAGCGGGAGGATCAGATACGCAGTATTTT. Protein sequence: CSAGALAGGSDTQYF.

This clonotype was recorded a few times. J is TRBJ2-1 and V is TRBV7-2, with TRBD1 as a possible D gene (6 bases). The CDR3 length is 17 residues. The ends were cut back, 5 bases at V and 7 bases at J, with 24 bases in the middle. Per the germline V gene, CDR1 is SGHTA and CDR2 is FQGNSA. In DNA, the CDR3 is TGTGCCAGCAGCCGATGGGTGGCAGGGGCTTTGACGAATGAGCAGTTCTTC. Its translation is CASSRWVAGALTNEQFF.

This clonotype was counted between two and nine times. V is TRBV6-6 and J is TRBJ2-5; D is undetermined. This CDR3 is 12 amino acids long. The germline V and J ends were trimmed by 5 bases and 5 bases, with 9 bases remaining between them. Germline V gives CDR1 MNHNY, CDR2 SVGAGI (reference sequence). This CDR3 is CASSGSGETQYF. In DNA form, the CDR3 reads TGTGCCAGCAGTGGGTCAGGCGAGACCCAGTACTTC.